The clone carrying this TCR beta chain was seen more than once but under ten times. Its target is unknown. This specimen comes from a study of human T cells and chemical hapten exposure. Study summary: Mainly, slight library volume differences in the pool made TCR yields vary. Study results and caveats: TCRs exceeding a frequency of 1 in 1000 stayed unchanged under DPC sensitization.

As the library was built, unique molecular identifiers were attached to individual cDNA molecules. Original methodology: Ranging from roughly 23,224 to 750,000, TCR counts per sample had a median value of around 91,000. TCRdb itself ran the 5' RACE reads through MiXCR, one entry per CDR3 protein. These V and J calls originate from TCRdb's pipeline instead of the authors' own analysis. Among 110,000 or so distinct CDR3 sequences, around 20% were seen once, and the ten largest hold around 2.8%. Total RNA was extracted from unfractionated whole blood. Germline V gene sequence: CDR1 DFQATT, CDR2 SNEGSKA (reference sequence). The CDR3 extends over 19 amino acids. V lost 2 bases, J lost 2 bases, and 25 bases lay in between.

This sequence was found in a human donor in good health. The chain carries TRBV20-1 and TRBJ2-1, with D possibly TRBD2 on 6 matching bases. DNA for the CDR3: TGCAGTGCTAGACTGATATTTGAGAACCGGCGGGACCCCTACAATGAGCAGTTCTTC. This codes for CSARLIFENRRDPYNEQFF.